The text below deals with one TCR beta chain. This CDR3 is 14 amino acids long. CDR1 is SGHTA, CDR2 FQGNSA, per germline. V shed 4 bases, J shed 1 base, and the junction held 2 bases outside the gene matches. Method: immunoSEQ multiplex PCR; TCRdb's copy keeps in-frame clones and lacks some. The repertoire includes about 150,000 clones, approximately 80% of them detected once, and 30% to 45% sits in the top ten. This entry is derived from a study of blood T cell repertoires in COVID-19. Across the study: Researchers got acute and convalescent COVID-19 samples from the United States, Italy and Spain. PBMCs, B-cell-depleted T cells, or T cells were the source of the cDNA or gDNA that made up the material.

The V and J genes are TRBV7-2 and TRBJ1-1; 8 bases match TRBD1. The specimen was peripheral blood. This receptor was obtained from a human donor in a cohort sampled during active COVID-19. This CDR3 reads CASSYGTGNTEAFF. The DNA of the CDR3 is TGTGCCAGCAGCTACGGGACAGGGAACACTGAAGCTTTCTTT. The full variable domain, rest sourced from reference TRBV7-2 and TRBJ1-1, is GAGVSQSPSNKVTEKGKDVELRCDPISGHTALYWYRQSLGQGLEFLIYFQGNSAPDKSGLPSDRFSAERTGGSVSTLTIQRTQQEDSAVYLCASSYGTGNTEAFFGQGTRLTVV.